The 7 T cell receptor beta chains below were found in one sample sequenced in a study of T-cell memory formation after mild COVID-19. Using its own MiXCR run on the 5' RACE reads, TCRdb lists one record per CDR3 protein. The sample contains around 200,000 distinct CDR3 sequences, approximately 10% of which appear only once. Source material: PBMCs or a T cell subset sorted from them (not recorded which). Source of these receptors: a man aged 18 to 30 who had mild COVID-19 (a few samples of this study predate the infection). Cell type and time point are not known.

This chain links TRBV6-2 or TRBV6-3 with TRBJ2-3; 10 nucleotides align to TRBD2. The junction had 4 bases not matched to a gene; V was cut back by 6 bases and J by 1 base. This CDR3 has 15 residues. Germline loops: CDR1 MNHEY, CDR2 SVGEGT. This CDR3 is CASRERGGRTDTQYF. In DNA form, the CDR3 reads TGTGCCAGCAGAGAGCGGGGGGGACGCACAGATACGCAGTATTTT.

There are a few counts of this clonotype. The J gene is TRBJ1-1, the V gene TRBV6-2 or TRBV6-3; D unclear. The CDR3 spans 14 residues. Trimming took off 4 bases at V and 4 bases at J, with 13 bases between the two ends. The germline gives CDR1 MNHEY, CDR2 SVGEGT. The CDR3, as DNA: TGTGCCAGCAGTTTCCCCCAGGTAACCACTGAAGCTTTCTTT. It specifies CASSFPQVTTEAFF.

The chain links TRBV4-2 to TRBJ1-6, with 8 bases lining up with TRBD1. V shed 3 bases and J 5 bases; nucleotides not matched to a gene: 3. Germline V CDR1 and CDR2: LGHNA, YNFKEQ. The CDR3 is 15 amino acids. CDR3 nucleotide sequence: TGTGCCAGCAGCCAGATACAGGGGGATAATTCACCCCTCCACTTT. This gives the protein CASSQIQGDNSPLHF.

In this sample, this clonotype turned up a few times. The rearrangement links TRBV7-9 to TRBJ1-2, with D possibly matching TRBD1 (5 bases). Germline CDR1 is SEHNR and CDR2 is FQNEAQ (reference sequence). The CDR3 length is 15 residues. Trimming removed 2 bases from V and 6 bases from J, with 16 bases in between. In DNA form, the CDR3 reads TGTGCCAGCAGCTTAAAGTCCAGGGCCCTTGATGGCTACACCTTC. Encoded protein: CASSLKSRALDGYTF.

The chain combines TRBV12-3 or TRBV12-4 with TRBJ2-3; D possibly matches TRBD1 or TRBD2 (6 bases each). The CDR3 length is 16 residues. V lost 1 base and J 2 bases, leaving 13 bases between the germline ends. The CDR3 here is CASSLGGTRVTDTQYF. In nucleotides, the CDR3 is TGTGCCAGCAGTTTAGGCGGGACAAGGGTCACAGATACGCAGTATTTT.

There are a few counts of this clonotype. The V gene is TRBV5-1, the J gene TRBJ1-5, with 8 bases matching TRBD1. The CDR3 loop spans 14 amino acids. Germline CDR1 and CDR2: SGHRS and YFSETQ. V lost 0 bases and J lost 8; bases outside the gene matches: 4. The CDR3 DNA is TGCGCCAGCAGCTTGGCTCACAGGGGGGAGCCCCAGCATTTT. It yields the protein CASSLAHRGEPQHF.

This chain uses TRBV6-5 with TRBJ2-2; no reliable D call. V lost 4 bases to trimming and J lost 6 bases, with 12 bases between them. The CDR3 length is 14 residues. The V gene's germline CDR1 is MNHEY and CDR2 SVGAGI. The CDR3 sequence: CASSFPNSPGELFF. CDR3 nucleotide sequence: TGTGCCAGCAGTTTCCCTAATTCACCCGGGGAGCTGTTTTTT.